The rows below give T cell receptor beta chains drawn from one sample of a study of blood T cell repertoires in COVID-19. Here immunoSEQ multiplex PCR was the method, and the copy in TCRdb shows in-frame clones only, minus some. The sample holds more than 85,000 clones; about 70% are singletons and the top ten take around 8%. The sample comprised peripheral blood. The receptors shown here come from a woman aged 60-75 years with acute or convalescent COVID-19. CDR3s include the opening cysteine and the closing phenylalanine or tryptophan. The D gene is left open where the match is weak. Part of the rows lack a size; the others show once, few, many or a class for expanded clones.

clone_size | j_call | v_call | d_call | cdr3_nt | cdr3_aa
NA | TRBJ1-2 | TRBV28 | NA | TGTGCCGCCCGGGACACACTGGGTGGGACCTTC | CAARDTLGGTF
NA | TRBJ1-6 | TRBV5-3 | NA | TGTGCCAGAAGCCTCTCTAGAGGGAAGACCTATAATTCACCCCTCCACTTT | CARSLSRGKTYNSPLHF
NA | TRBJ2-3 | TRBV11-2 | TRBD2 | TGTGCCAGCAGCGCCGGACGGGGGGGGTCAGATACGCAGTATTTT | CASSAGRGGSDTQYF
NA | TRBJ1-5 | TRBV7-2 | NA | TGTGCCAGCAGCTTACGTGGGGGGAGCAATCAGCCCCAGCATTTT | CASSLRGGSNQPQHF
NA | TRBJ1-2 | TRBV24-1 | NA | TGTGCCACCCAAAAGACGACAGATAACTATGGCTACACCTTC | CATQKTTDNYGYTF
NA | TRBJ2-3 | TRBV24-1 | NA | TGTGCCACCAGTGATTTCACGCAGGGCACAGATACGCAGTATTTT | CATSDFTQGTDTQYF
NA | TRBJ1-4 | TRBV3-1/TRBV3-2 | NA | TGTGCCAGCAGCCAAGCCTCGGGGTACAATGAAAAACTGTTTTTT | CASSQASGYNEKLFF
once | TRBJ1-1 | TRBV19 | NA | TGTGCCAGTACCCCGCGGGACTCCTCCGGAAGAACTGAAGCTTTCTTT | CASTPRDSSGRTEAFF
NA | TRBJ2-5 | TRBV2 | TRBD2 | TGTGCCAGCAGGGGCGGCGCGGGGGGCACCCAAGAGACCCAGTACTTC | CASRGGAGGTQETQYF
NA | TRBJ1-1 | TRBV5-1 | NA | TGCGCCAGCAGCTCCTCGAACACTGAAGCTTTCTTT | CASSSSNTEAFF
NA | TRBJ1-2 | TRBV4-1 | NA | TGCGCCAGCAGCCAAGACCAGTCCCCGAGGGGCTACACCTTC | CASSQDQSPRGYTF
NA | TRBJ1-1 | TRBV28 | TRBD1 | TGTGCCACGAATAGATTTTACAGGGGCCATGAAGCTTTCTTT | CATNRFYRGHEAFF
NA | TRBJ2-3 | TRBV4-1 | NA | TGCGCCAGCAGCCAAGGGCGGGGACTCGTAGTAGATACGCAGTATTTT | CASSQGRGLVVDTQYF
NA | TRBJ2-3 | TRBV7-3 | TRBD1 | TGTGCCAGCAGCTTAGGGGGACAGGGAAGCACAGATACGCAGTATTTT | CASSLGGQGSTDTQYF
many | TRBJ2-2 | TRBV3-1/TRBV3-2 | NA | TGTGCCAGCAGCTTCGGGACTGACGGGGAGCTGTTTTTT | CASSFGTDGELFF
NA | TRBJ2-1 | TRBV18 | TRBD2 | TGTGCCAGCTCACCGGTAGCGGGGGATAATGAGCAGTTCTTC | CASSPVAGDNEQFF
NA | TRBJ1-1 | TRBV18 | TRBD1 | TGTGCCAGCTCACCATACACAGGGGGTGCCAACACTGAAGCTTTCTTT | CASSPYTGGANTEAFF
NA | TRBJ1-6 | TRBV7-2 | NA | TGTGCCAGCAGCTTCAAGAGCTCCTATAATTCACCCCTCCACTTT | CASSFKSSYNSPLHF
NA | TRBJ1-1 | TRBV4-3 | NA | TGCGCCAGCAGCCAAGGTGGGAGATACACTGAAGCTTTCTTT | CASSQGGRYTEAFF
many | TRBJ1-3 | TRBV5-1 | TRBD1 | TGCGCCAGCAGCTTGGTTTTCAGGGGGCATGCTCACTCTGGAAACACCATATATTTT | CASSLVFRGHAHSGNTIYF
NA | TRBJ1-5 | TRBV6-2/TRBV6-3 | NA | TGTGCCAGCAGTAGAACAGGGACCGCTAAGCATTTT | CASSRTGTAKHF
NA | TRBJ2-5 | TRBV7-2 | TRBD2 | TGTGCCAGCAGCCCGAGGGGCCTAGCGGGGATGGAGACCCAGTACTTC | CASSPRGLAGMETQYF
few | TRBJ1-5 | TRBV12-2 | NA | TGTGCAAGTCGCTTAGCGTTCGGTCTCGCCCGCTTTAACTATAGCAATCAGCCCCAGCATTTT | CASRLAFGLARFNYSNQPQHF
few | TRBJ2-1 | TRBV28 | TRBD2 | TGTGCCAGCAGTGCCCCTAGCGGGGGTGGATATGAGCAGTTCTTC | CASSAPSGGGYEQFF
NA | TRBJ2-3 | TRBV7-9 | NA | TGTGCCAGCAGCTCCCTCGGACTTGAAACCACAGATACGCAGTATTTT | CASSSLGLETTDTQYF
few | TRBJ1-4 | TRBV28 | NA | TGTGCCAGCATATCAGGGTATGAAAAACTGTTTTTT | CASISGYEKLFF
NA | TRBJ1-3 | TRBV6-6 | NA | TGTGCCAGCAGTTACGTGCAGGCCCTAAGGATCACCATATATTTT | CASSYVQALRITIYF
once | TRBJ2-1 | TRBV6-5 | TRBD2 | TGTGCCAGCAGGCGAACTAGCGGGGGCCCCAATGAGCAGTTCTTC | CASRRTSGGPNEQFF
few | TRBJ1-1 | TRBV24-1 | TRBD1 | TGTGCCACCAGTGATTCGGGGACAGGGAGGGCTGAAGCTTTCTTT | CATSDSGTGRAEAFF
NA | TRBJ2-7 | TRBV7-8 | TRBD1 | TGTGCCAGCAGCAACCCGGGACAGGGGGACTACGAGCAGTACTTC | CASSNPGQGDYEQYF
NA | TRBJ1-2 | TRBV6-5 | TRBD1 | TGTGCCAGCAGTTACTTGGGACAGGGTGTTAATGGCTACACCTTC | CASSYLGQGVNGYTF
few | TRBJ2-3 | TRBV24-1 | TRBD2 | TGTGCCACCTCGGAGTGGGCGGGGGGCACAGATACGCAGTATTTT | CATSEWAGGTDTQYF
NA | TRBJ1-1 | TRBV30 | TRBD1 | TGTGCCTTAAAGACAGGGTCACACACTGAAGCTTTCTTT | CALKTGSHTEAFF
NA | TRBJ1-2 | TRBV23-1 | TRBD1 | TGCGCCAGCAGTCCCCCCCCCGACAGGGAATATGGCTACACCTTC | CASSPPPDREYGYTF
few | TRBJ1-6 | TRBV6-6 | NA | TGTGCCAGCAGCGAACGCAGCCAGGGGTATAATTCACCCCTCCACTTT | CASSERSQGYNSPLHF
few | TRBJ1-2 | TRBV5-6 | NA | TGTGCCAGCAGCTGGGGACTTTATGGCTACACCTTC | CASSWGLYGYTF
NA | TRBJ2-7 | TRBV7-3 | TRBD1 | TGTGCCAGAGACAGGGGGCGCGGGCAGTACTTC | CARDRGRGQYF
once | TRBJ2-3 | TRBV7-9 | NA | TGTGCCAGCAGCTACCGTTGGACAGGCACAGATACGCAGTATTTT | CASSYRWTGTDTQYF
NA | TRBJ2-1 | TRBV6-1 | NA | TGTGCCAGCAGTGAAATAAAGAGAGGAACCAATGAGCAGTTCTTC | CASSEIKRGTNEQFF
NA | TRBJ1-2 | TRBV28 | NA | TGTGCCAGCAGTTTCATGGCGGTCCGCGCCTACACCTTC | CASSFMAVRAYTF